This TCR beta chain comes out of a study of radiotherapy plus CTLA-4 blockade in lung cancer. Across the whole study: An objective response was seen in around 17% of patients, and disease control in less than 40%. Study-wide findings and caveats: Subsequent to radiotherapy plus ipilimumab, tumor-derived TCR clones underwent expansion in blood.

Points on this clone: What it binds is unknown.

With ipilimumab providing CTLA-4 blockade, focal radiation was administered to patients who had chemo-refractory metastatic non-small-cell lung cancer. The V and J ends lost 6 bases and 8 bases, in that order; junction bases with no gene match: 11. The CDR3 extends over 16 amino acids. Germline CDR1 and CDR2: MRHNA and SNTAGT. Libraries were prepared by immunoSEQ multiplex PCR; TCRdb keeps only in-frame clonotypes and omits some of them. The sample has about 35,000 clones, 75% to 90% seen once. This clonotype was sampled from a human donor with non-small cell lung cancer who had stable disease on radiotherapy plus ipilimumab. This chain joins TRBV6-4 and TRBJ2-1; TRBD2 matches at 12 bases. The sample here was peripheral blood, taken from a patient treated with radiotherapy plus ipilimumab. CDR3 in DNA: TGTGCCAGCAGACGAACTAGCGGGGGGTTAATCTATGAGCAGTTCTTC. Its translation: CASRRTSGGLIYEQFF.